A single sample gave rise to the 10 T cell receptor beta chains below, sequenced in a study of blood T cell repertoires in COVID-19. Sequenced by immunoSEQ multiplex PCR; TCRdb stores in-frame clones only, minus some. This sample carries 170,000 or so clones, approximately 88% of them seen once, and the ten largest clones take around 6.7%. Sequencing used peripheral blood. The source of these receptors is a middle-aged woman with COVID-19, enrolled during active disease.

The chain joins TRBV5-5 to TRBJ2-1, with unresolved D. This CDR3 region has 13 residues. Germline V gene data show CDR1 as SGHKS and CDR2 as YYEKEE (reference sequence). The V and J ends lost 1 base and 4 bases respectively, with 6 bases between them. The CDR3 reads CASSLIPYNEQFF. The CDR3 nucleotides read TGTGCCAGCAGCTTGATCCCATACAATGAGCAGTTCTTC.

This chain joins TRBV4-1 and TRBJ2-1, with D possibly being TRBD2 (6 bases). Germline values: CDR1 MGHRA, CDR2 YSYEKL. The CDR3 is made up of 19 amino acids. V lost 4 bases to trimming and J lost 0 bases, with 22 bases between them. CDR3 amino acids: CASSPNGGPTGVSYNEQFF. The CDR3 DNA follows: TGCGCCAGCAGCCCAAATGGTGGACCAACGGGAGTCTCCTACAATGAGCAGTTCTTC.

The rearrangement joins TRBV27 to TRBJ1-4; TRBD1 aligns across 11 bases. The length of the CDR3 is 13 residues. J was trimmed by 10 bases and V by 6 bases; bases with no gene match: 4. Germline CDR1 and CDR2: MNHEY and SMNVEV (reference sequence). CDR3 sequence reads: CASRTGTGGKLFF. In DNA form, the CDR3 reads TGTGCCAGCAGGACCGGGACAGGGGGAAAACTGTTTTTT.

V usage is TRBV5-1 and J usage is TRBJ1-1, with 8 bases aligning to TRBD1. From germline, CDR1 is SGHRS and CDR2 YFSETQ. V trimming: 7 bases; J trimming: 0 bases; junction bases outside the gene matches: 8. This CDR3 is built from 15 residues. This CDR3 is CASSTGGTMNTEAFF. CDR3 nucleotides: TGCGCCAGCTCTACAGGGGGGACAATGAACACTGAAGCTTTCTTT.

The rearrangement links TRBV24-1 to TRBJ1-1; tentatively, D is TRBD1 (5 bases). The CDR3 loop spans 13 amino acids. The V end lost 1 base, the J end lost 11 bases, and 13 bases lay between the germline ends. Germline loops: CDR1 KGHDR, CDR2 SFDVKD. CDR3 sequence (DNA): TGTGCCACCAGTGATTTCGGTGGGGGGAAGGCTTTCTTT. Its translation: CATSDFGGGKAFF.

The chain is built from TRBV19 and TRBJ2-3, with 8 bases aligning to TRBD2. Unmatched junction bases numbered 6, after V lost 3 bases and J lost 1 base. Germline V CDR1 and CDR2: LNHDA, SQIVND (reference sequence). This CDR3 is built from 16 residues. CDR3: CASSIMGAGGTDTQYF. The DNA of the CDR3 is TGTGCCAGTAGTATTATGGGAGCGGGGGGCACAGATACGCAGTATTTT.

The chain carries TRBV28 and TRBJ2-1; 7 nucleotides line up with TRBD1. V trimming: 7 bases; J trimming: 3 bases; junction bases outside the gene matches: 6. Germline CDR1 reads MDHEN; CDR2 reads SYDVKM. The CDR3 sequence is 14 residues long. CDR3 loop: CASTLGQNYNEQFF. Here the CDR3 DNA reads TGTGCCAGCACCCTGGGACAGAACTACAATGAGCAGTTCTTC. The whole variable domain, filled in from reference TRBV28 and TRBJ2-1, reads DVKVTQSSRYLVKRTGEKVFLECVQDMDHENMFWYRQDPGLGLRLIYFSYDVKMKEKGDIPEGYSVSREKKERFSLILESASTNQTSMYLCASTLGQNYNEQFFGPGTRLTVL.

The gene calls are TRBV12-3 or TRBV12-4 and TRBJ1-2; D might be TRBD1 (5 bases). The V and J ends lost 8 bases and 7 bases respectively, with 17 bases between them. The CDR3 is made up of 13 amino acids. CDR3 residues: CASEVGGVGGYTF. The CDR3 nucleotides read TGTGCCAGCGAAGTCGGGGGTGTGGGTGGCTACACCTTC.

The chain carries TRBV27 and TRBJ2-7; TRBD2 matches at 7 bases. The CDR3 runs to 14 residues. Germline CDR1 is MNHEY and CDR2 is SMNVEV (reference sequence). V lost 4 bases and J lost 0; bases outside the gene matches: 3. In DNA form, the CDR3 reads TGTGCCAGCAGTTCCGGACTAGGCTCCTACGAGCAGTACTTC. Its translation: CASSSGLGSYEQYF.

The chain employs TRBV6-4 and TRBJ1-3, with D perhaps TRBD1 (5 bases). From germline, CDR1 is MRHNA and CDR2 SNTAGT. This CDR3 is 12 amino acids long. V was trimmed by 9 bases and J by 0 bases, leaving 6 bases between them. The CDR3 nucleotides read TGTGCCAGACAGGTCTCTGGAAACACCATATATTTT. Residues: CARQVSGNTIYF.